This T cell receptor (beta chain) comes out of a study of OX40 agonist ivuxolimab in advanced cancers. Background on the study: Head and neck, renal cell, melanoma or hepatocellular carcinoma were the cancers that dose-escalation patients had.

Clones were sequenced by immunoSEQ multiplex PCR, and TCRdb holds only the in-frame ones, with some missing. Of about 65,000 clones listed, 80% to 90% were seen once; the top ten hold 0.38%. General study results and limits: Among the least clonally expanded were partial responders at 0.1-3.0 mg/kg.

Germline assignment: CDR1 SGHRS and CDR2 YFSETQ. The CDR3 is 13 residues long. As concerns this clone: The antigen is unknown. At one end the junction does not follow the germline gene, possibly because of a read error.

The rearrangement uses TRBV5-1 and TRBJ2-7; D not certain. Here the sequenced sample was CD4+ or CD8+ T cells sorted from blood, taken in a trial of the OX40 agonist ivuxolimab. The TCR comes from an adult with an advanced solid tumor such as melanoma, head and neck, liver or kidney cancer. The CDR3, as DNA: TGTGCCAGCAGCTTTGACATTTCCTACGAGCAGTACTTC. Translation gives CASSFDISYEQYF.